This TCR beta chain came from a study of shared clonotypes between healthy human individuals. Regarding this clone: The antigen is unknown.

Germline V gives CDR1 SGDLS, CDR2 YYNGEE. CDR3 length: 16 residues. V gave up 0 bases and J gave up 8 bases; unmatched junction bases: 10. Evenly divided among several immunoSEQ plates was the genomic DNA of each subset. Profiling relied on immunoSEQ multiplex PCR, and the TCRdb table lists in-frame clones only, not all of them. The repertoire holds approximately 940,000 clones, less than 85% seen once, with over 1.3% in the top ten. Notes on the study in general: Large sequencing depth failed to make sorted-subset sequencing complete, rarefaction showed.

Every donor was a Caucasian adult from Nashville, Tennessee. This TCR was recovered from a man aged 18 to 29 in good health. V is TRBV9 and J is TRBJ2-1, with 8 bases aligning to TRBD2. Sequences were obtained from memory CD4+ T cells sorted from blood. Noted subset: CD45RA-negative fraction. The CDR3 here is CASSVGRAGVLDEQFF. The CDR3 DNA is TGTGCCAGCAGCGTAGGGCGAGCGGGAGTTCTCGATGAGCAGTTCTTC.